This T cell receptor beta chain was recorded in a study of human T cells and chemical hapten exposure. Overall study: Each patch test put 0.01% DPC on the upper back, and results were read at 6 days.

Germline V gene data show CDR1 as SSHAT and CDR2 as FNYEAQ (reference sequence). This CDR3 has 13 residues. Trimming took 4 bases from V and 7 from J; bases not matched to a gene: 3. A few counts support this clonotype. MiXCR was run by TCRdb on the RACE reads, yielding one entry per CDR3 protein. The sample has some 110,000 distinct CDR3 sequences, 10% to 15% seen once. Time point specified: pre-sensitization, week 0. The treatment denotes: therapeutic diphenylcyclopropenone sensitization with weekly scalp DPC. The chain combines TRBV7-7 with TRBJ1-5; 8 bases match TRBD1. The specimen was whole blood, collected in connection with sensitization to the hapten diphenylcyclopropenone (DPC). This clonotype was obtained from a woman aged 45-65 years with alopecia areata. Some clones in this sample may be carry-over from other donors' samples. In DNA, the CDR3 is TGTGCCAGCAGCTCAAGACAGGGGCAGCCCCAGCATTTT. Translated, it gives CASSSRQGQPQHF.